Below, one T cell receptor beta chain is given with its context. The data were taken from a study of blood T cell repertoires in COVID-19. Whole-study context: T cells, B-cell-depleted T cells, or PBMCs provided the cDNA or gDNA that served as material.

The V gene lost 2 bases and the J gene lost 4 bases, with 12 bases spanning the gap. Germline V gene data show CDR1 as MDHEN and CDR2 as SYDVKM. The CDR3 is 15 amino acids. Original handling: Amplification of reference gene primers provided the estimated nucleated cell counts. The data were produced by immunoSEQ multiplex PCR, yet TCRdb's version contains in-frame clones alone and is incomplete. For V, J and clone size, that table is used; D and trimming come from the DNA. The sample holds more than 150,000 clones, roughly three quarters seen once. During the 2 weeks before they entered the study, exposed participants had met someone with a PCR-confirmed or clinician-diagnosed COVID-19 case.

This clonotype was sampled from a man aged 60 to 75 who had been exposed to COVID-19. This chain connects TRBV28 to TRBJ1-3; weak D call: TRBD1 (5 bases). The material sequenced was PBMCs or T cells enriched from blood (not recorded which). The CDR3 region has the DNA TGTGCCAGCAGTTTAGGAAGCGCAGGGGGAAACACCATATATTTT. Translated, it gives CASSLGSAGGNTIYF.